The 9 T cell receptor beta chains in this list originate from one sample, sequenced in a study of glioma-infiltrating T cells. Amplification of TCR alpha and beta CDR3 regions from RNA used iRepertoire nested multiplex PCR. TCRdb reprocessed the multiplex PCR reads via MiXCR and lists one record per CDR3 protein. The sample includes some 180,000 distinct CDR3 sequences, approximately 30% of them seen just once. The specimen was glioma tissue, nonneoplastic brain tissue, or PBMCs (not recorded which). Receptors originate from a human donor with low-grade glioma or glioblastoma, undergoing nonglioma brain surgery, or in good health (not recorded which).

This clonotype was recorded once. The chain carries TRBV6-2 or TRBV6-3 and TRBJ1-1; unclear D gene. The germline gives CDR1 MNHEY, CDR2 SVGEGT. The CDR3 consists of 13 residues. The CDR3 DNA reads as TGTTACAGTACTCGACATCCGAACACTGAAGCTTTCTTT. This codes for CYSTRHPNTEAFF.

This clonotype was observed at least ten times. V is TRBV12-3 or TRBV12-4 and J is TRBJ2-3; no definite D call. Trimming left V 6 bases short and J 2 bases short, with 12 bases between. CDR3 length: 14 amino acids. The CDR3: CASSPPKVTDTQYF. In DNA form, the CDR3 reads TGTGCCAGCAGCCCCCCCAAGGTCACAGATACGCAGTATTTT.

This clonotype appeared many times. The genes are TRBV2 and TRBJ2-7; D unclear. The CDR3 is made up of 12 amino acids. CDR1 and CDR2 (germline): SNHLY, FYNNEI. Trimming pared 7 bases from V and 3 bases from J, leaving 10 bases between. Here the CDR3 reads CASISRGYEQYF. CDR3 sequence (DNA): TGTGCCAGCATTTCGAGAGGCTACGAGCAGTACTTC.

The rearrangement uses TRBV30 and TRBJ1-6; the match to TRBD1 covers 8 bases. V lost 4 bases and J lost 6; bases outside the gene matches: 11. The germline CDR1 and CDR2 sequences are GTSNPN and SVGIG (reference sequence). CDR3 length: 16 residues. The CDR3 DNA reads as TGTGCCTGGATCGATCCGACAGGGGCGGTTAATTCACCCCTCCACTTT. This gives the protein CAWIDPTGAVNSPLHF.

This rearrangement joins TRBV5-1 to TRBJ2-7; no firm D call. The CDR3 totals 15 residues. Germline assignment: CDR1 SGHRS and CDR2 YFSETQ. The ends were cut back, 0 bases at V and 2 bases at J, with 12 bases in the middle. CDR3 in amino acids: CASSLVYGSTYEQYF. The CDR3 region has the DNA TGCGCCAGCAGCTTGGTTTATGGGTCTACCTACGAGCAGTACTTC.

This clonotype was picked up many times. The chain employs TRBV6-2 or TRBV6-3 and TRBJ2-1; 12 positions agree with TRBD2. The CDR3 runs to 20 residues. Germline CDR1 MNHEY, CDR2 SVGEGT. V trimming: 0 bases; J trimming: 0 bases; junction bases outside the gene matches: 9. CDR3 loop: CASSYSIHGLAGFSYNEQFF. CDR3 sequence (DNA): TGTGCCAGCAGTTACTCGATTCATGGACTAGCGGGATTCTCCTACAATGAGCAGTTCTTC.

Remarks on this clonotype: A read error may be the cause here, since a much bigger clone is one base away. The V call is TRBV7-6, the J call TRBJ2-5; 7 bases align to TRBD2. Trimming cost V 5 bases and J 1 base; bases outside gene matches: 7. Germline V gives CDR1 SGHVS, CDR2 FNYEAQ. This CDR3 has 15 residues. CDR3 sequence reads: CASSIMGGGQETQYF. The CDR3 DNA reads TGTGCCAGCAGCATAATGGGGGGGGGCCAAGAGACCCAGTACTTC.

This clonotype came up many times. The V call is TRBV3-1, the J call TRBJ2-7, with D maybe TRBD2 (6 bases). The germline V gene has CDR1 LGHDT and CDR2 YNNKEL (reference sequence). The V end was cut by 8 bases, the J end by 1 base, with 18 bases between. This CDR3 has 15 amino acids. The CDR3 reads CASSPFGSGSYEQYF. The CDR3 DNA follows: TGTGCCAGCTCCCCTTTCGGGAGTGGGTCCTACGAGCAGTACTTC.

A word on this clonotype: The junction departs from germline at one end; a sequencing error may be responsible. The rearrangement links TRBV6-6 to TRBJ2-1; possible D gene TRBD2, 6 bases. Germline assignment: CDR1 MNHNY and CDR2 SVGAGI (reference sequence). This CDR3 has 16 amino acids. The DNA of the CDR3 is TGTGCCAGCGGTTACTCAGCAGGAGGGGTATACAATGAGCAGTTCTTC. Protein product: CASGYSAGGVYNEQFF.